This T cell receptor beta chain comes out of a study of cytomegalovirus exposure and HLA in healthy donors. This clone was seen a few times. The CDR3 totals 17 residues. Trimming shortened V by 0 bases and J by 4 bases, and 19 bases separated the two germline ends. Germline loops: CDR1 SQVTM, CDR2 ANQGSEA. The PCR had 60 Vbeta and 13 Jbeta primers. Produced via immunoSEQ multiplex PCR; TCRdb's table is partial and in-frame only. The sample contains 250,000 to 350,000 clones, 80% to 90% of which appear only once. The chain is built from TRBV29-1 and TRBJ1-3; D is perhaps TRBD1 (6 bases). The origin of this receptor is a woman aged 18 to 35 in good health and CMV-seronegative. Input material: PBMCs. The CDR3 is CSVEEQGRKTAGNTIYF. DNA of the CDR3: TGCAGCGTTGAAGAACAGGGTAGGAAGACGGCAGGAAACACCATATATTTT. Supplemented by reference TRBV29-1 and TRBJ1-3, the full variable domain reads SAVISQKPSRDICQRGTSLTIQCQVDSQVTMMFWYRQQPGQSLTLIATANQGSEATYESGFVIDKFPISRPNLTFSTLTVSNMSPEDSSIYLCSVEEQGRKTAGNTIYFGEGSWLTVV.